Shown below are 14 T cell receptor beta chains from a single sample sequenced in a study of cytomegalovirus exposure and HLA in healthy donors. Amplification used 60 Vbeta primers and 13 Jbeta primers. Repertoires were generated with immunoSEQ multiplex PCR, while TCRdb's copy carries only in-frame clones and drops some. The repertoire includes about 100,000 clones, 79% of them detected once, and about 3.8% sits in the top ten. The sample comprised PBMCs. Receptor source: a woman aged 40 to 49 in good health and CMV-seronegative.

This clone was observed a single time. The chain joins TRBV6-6 to TRBJ1-5; no clear D. This CDR3 spans 11 amino acids. V lost 8 bases, J lost 10 bases, and 12 bases lay in between. Germline V gene data show CDR1 as MNHNY and CDR2 as SVGAGI (reference sequence). Here the CDR3 reads CASDNPGPQHF. CDR3 sequence (DNA): TGTGCCAGCGACAATCCCGGCCCCCAGCATTTT.

This chain joins TRBV10-3 and TRBJ1-5, with D unresolved. This CDR3 comprises 14 residues. V lost 4 bases, J lost 4 bases, and 11 bases lay in between. Germline CDR1 and CDR2: ENHRY and SYGVKD. CDR3 amino acids: CAISATGTNQPQHF. DNA of the CDR3: TGTGCCATCAGTGCGACGGGTACAAATCAGCCCCAGCATTTT.

The chain recombines TRBV6-5 with TRBJ1-4; D is unresolved. Germline V gene sequence: CDR1 MNHEY, CDR2 SVGAGI. The CDR3 has 15 residues. Trimming pared 6 bases from V and 5 bases from J, leaving 16 bases between. In DNA form, the CDR3 reads TGTGCCAGCAGCCCGGGAGTAGTAATAAATGAAAAACTGTTTTTT. Residues: CASSPGVVINEKLFF.

J is TRBJ1-1 and V is TRBV7-6; tentative D call: TRBD1 (5 bases). Trimming removed 5 bases from V and 2 bases from J, with 12 bases in between. Germline V gene sequence: CDR1 SGHVS, CDR2 FNYEAQ. The CDR3 contains 14 residues. As DNA, the CDR3 is TGTGCCAGCAGCCCTGCAGGGTCCAACACTGAAGCTTTCTTT. Translated, it gives CASSPAGSNTEAFF.

The J gene is TRBJ1-2, the V gene TRBV4-2; a possible D gene is TRBD1 (5 bases). CDR3 length: 14 amino acids. V lost 4 bases to trimming and J lost 3 bases, with 12 bases between them. Germline CDR1 reads LGHNA; CDR2 reads YNFKEQ. CDR3 sequence reads: CASSPPTGDYGYTF. The DNA for the CDR3 is TGTGCCAGCAGCCCCCCTACAGGAGACTATGGCTACACCTTC.

The chain couples TRBV7-9 to TRBJ2-2; 7 bases align to TRBD1. This CDR3 comprises 17 residues. The germline gives CDR1 SEHNR, CDR2 FQNEAQ (reference sequence). V gave up 1 base and J gave up 8 bases; unmatched junction bases: 13. CDR3 region: CASSLVIWDSGSGELFF. The CDR3 nucleotides are TGTGCCAGCAGCTTAGTAATCTGGGACAGCGGATCGGGGGAGCTGTTTTTT.

CDR3 sequence reads: CASSQDVTGRQPQHF. DNA for the CDR3: TGCGCCAGCAGCCAAGATGTGACAGGGCGGCAGCCCCAGCATTTT. The chain has TRBV4-1 and TRBJ1-5; 7 bases are shared with TRBD1. The CDR3 is 15 residues long. V trimming: 0 bases; J trimming: 7 bases; junction bases outside the gene matches: 6. The germline V gene has CDR1 MGHRA and CDR2 YSYEKL.

The gene calls are TRBV7-9 and TRBJ1-6; D not resolved. The CDR3 sequence is 15 residues long. The germline gives CDR1 SEHNR, CDR2 FQNEAQ (reference sequence). With 8 bases removed from V and 3 bases from J, the gap between germline ends came to 14 bases. The CDR3 sequence: CASGLGRDYNSPLHF. DNA of the CDR3: TGTGCCAGCGGACTAGGACGGGACTATAATTCACCCCTCCACTTT.

V gene TRBV9 combines with J gene TRBJ1-3; D is undetermined. The V end was cut by 4 bases, the J end by 0 bases, with 8 bases between. The CDR3 consists of 14 residues. Per germline, CDR1 SGDLS and CDR2 YYNGEE. CDR3 in amino acids: CASSPGISGNTIYF. Here the CDR3 DNA reads TGTGCCAGCAGCCCCGGTATCTCTGGAAACACCATATATTTT.

The rearrangement joins TRBV11-3 to TRBJ2-3; D is perhaps TRBD2 (5 bases). The length of the CDR3 is 16 residues. CDR1 and CDR2 from the germline V gene are SGHNT and YENEEA. The V and J ends lost 3 bases and 1 base respectively, with 14 bases between them. CDR3 protein: CASSFGSPGGTDTQYF. The DNA for the CDR3 is TGTGCCAGCAGCTTCGGTTCACCCGGGGGCACAGATACGCAGTATTTT.

This sequence joins TRBV15 and TRBJ2-7, with 8 bases aligning to TRBD2. The length of the CDR3 is 15 residues. V lost 3 bases and J lost 5; bases outside the gene matches: 9. The germline gives CDR1 LNHNV, CDR2 YYDKDF (reference sequence). The DNA for the CDR3 is TGTGCCACCAGCAGGGAATTAGCGGGGAGGAACGAGCAGTACTTC. Translation gives CATSRELAGRNEQYF. Filled out from reference TRBV15 and TRBJ2-7, the complete variable domain reads DAMVIQNPRYQVTQFGKPVTLSCSQTLNHNVMYWYQQKSSQAPKLLFHYYDKDFNNEADTPDNFQSRRPNTSFCFLDIRSPGLGDTAMYLCATSRELAGRNEQYFGPGTRLTVT.

This clone was recorded only once. The chain has TRBV4-1 and TRBJ2-1, with TRBD2 identical over 10 bases. In germline, CDR1 is MGHRA, CDR2 YSYEKL. This CDR3 comprises 17 residues. Losses at the gene ends were 0 bases for V and 2 bases for J; bases not matched to a gene: 4. CDR3 in amino acids: CASSQESSGGAYNEQFF. The CDR3 bases are TGCGCCAGCAGCCAAGAGTCTAGCGGGGGCGCCTACAATGAGCAGTTCTTC.

In this sample, this clone turned up a few times. The rearrangement links TRBV30 to TRBJ1-1, with D perhaps matching TRBD1 (6 bases). Germline-derived CDR1 and CDR2 are GTSNPN and SVGIG (reference sequence). This CDR3 has 12 residues. The V end lost 2 bases, the J end lost 5 bases, and 9 bases lay between the germline ends. The CDR3 is CAWSPGETEAFF. In nucleotides, the CDR3 is TGTGCCTGGAGTCCAGGGGAGACTGAAGCTTTCTTT. The variable domain in full, completed from reference TRBV30 and TRBJ1-1, reads SQTIHQWPATLVQPVGSPLSLECTVEGTSNPNLYWYRQAAGRGLQLLFYSVGIGQISSEVPQNLSASRPQDRQFILSSKKLLLSDSGFYLCAWSPGETEAFFGQGTRLTVV.

V and J are TRBV2 and TRBJ2-7; the match to TRBD1 covers 10 bases. The CDR3 runs to 13 residues. J gave up 5 bases and V 4 bases, and 2 bases lay outside the gene matches. The germline gives CDR1 SNHLY, CDR2 FYNNEI. CDR3 amino acids: CASSGQGAHEQYF. The DNA of the CDR3 is TGTGCCAGCAGTGGACAGGGGGCGCACGAGCAGTACTTC.